Below are 21 T cell receptor beta chains sequenced from a single sample in a study of beta chain features in type 1 diabetes. What was sequenced were expressed TCRB transcripts, since all of the isolated RNA had been reverse transcribed. The repertoire was sequenced with immunoSEQ multiplex PCR; TCRdb's copy has only in-frame clones and lacks some. This table holds over 120,000 clones, about a tenth found once. Sample: central memory CD4+ T cells from blood. All receptors derive from a man younger than 35 in good health.

Written as DNA, the CDR3 is TGCAGCGGGACCGGGACAGGGGGTGGCACAGATACGCAGTATTTT. Its translation is CSGTGTGGGTDTQYF. The chain links TRBV29-1 to TRBJ2-3; TRBD1 matches 11 bases. V lost 7 bases, J lost 1 base, and 7 bases stayed unmatched. There are 15 residues in the CDR3. Germline loops: CDR1 SQVTM, CDR2 ANQGSEA.

V usage is TRBV5-1 and J usage is TRBJ2-6, with TRBD1 as a possible D gene (6 bases). The germline CDR1 and CDR2 sequences are SGHRS and YFSETQ. Deletions cut 6 bases from V and 0 bases from J, with 10 bases between. This CDR3 region has 15 residues. The CDR3 DNA reads TGCGCCAGCACTCAGGGGAACTCTGGGGCCAACGTCCTGACTTTC. Amino acids: CASTQGNSGANVLTF. The full variable domain, in which reference TRBV5-1 and TRBJ2-6 provide the parts outside the CDR3, is KAGVTQTPRYLIKTRGQQVTLSCSPISGHRSVSWYQQTPGQGLQFLFEYFSETQRNKGNFPGRFSGRQFSNSRSEMNVSTLELGDSALYLCASTQGNSGANVLTFGAGSRLTVL.

This clone was seen only a few times. V usage is TRBV5-4 and J usage is TRBJ1-2, with TRBD1 identical over 9 bases. This CDR3 comprises 14 residues. CDR1 is SGHNT, CDR2 YYREEE, per germline (reference sequence). Trimming took 3 bases from V and 5 from J; bases not matched to a gene: 5. CDR3 loop: CASSSGQGLYGYTF. CDR3 in DNA: TGTGCCAGCAGCTCCGGACAGGGGTTGTATGGCTACACCTTC.

This clone was seen a few times. The chain combines TRBV27 with TRBJ2-7, with TRBD1 matching 9 bases. CDR1 is MNHEY and CDR2 is SMNVEV in the germline V gene (reference sequence). The CDR3 sequence is 12 residues long. Trimming at V came to 6 bases and at J to 4 bases, leaving 1 base not matched to a gene. CDR3 sequence (DNA): TGTGCCAGCAGGACAGGGGGTTACGAGCAGTACTTC. This encodes CASRTGGYEQYF.

This clone is labeled medium-sized. This chain links TRBV29-1 with TRBJ2-3; a possible D gene is TRBD2 (6 bases). The CDR3 has 11 residues. Germline CDR1 reads SQVTM; CDR2 reads ANQGSEA. CDR3 amino acids: CTGGSSDTQYF. CDR3 nucleotide sequence: TGCACCGGGGGTTCTTCAGATACGCAGTATTTT.

This chain connects TRBV7-2 to TRBJ1-2, with a possible D match to TRBD1 (5 bases). Germline V gene sequence: CDR1 SGHTA, CDR2 FQGNSA. This CDR3 has 13 residues. The V and J ends lost 5 bases and 7 bases respectively, with 14 bases between them. The CDR3 DNA follows: TGTGCCAGCAGCCCGACGGGGGGTTTTGGCTACACCTTC. It translates to CASSPTGGFGYTF.

This clone has a handful of counts. CDR3 nucleotide sequence: TGCGCCAGCAGCCCGACAGGACAGGGAGGCTATAATTCACCCCTCCACTTT. Translation gives CASSPTGQGGYNSPLHF. The chain combines TRBV5-1 with TRBJ1-6, with 8 bases fitting TRBD1. The CDR3 sequence is 17 residues long. CDR1 SGHRS and CDR2 YFSETQ come from the germline V gene. The V gene end was trimmed by 4 bases and the J gene end by 3 bases; junction bases not matched to a gene: 9.

This clone has only a few counts. This chain joins TRBV5-4 and TRBJ1-1; TRBD1 might be the D (5 bases). V lost 3 bases and J lost 3, with 12 bases in between. Germline values: CDR1 SGHNT, CDR2 YYREEE (reference sequence). This CDR3 comprises 14 residues. The CDR3 region is CASSSGGFDTEAFF. The CDR3, as DNA: TGTGCCAGCAGCTCGGGGGGTTTTGACACTGAAGCTTTCTTT.

This clone was seen only a few times. The chain couples TRBV6-6 to TRBJ2-7; the match to TRBD1 covers 9 bases. Germline values: CDR1 MNHNY, CDR2 SVGAGI (reference sequence). The CDR3 sequence is 14 residues long. V trimming: 3 bases; J trimming: 5 bases; junction bases outside the gene matches: 5. CDR3 loop: CASSYGQGLNEQYF. As DNA, the CDR3 is TGTGCCAGCAGTTATGGACAGGGGTTAAACGAGCAGTACTTC.

The CDR3 sequence: CASSLHPGTEYNEQFF. CDR3 in DNA: TGTGCCAGCAGCTTACATCCCGGGACAGAGTACAATGAGCAGTTCTTC. This chain links TRBV11-3 with TRBJ2-1, with TRBD1 matching over 7 bases. After removal of 2 bases from V and 4 bases from J, the junction contained 8 bases not matched to a gene. Germline values: CDR1 SGHNT, CDR2 YENEEA. CDR3 length: 16 residues.

This clone was recorded a few times. The chain uses TRBV10-3 and TRBJ1-6; 7 nucleotides match TRBD1. The V gene's germline CDR1 is ENHRY and CDR2 SYGVKD. V lost 4 bases to trimming and J lost 5 bases; unmatched junction nucleotides: 5. CDR3 length: 15 amino acids. CDR3 protein: CAISGRDSNNSPLHF. CDR3 in DNA: TGTGCCATCAGTGGTAGGGACAGCAATAATTCACCCCTCCACTTT.

This clone was picked up many times. The CDR3 bases are TGCGCCAGCAGGGGGCCACTCTTGAACACTGAAGCTTTCTTT. Amino acid sequence: CASRGPLLNTEAFF. This sequence joins TRBV4-1 and TRBJ1-1; a weak D match, TRBD1 (5 bases). The length of the CDR3 is 14 residues. V was shortened by 6 bases and J by 0 bases, with 11 bases between the two germline ends. Germline CDR1 and CDR2: MGHRA and YSYEKL.

This clone was seen more than once but under ten times. This chain joins TRBV7-3 and TRBJ2-1, with 7 nucleotides matching TRBD2. CDR1 is SGHTA, CDR2 FQGTGA, per germline. V was pared by 2 bases and J by 6 bases, with 10 bases of the junction left unmatched. This CDR3 is built from 16 residues. This CDR3 is CASSLAGTKLGNEQFF. In DNA, the CDR3 is TGTGCCAGCAGCTTAGCCGGGACTAAGTTGGGCAATGAGCAGTTCTTC.

The rearrangement uses TRBV13 and TRBJ2-1; D may be TRBD2 (6 bases). The germline V gene encodes CDR1 PRHDT and CDR2 FYEKMQ (reference sequence). The CDR3 has 14 amino acids. Trimming removed 3 bases at V and 12 bases at J, with 18 bases between. CDR3 loop: CASSFGQDAGGQFF. For the CDR3, the DNA is TGTGCCAGCAGCTTTGGGCAGGACGCCGGGGGGCAGTTCTTC.

The chain has TRBV2 and TRBJ2-3, with D unresolved. CDR3 length: 13 residues. V was trimmed by 1 base and J by 7 bases, leaving 9 bases between them. Germline assignment: CDR1 SNHLY and CDR2 FYNNEI. In DNA, the CDR3 is TGTGCCAGCAGTGAAGTCTTCGGTAATACGCAGTATTTT. Translated: CASSEVFGNTQYF.

A few counts support this clone. The J gene is TRBJ1-1, the V gene TRBV19; weak D call: TRBD1 (5 bases). Trimming removed 5 bases from V and 5 bases from J, with 15 bases in between. The germline V gene encodes CDR1 LNHDA and CDR2 SQIVND (reference sequence). This CDR3 comprises 14 residues. CDR3 bases: TGTGCCAGTAGTGAGCGGGACTCGCGGACTGAAGCTTTCTTT. Its protein product is CASSERDSRTEAFF.

This chain links TRBV7-8 with TRBJ2-2; tentative D call: TRBD1 (6 bases). This CDR3 has 14 residues. Germline V gene lookup returns CDR1 SGHVS and CDR2 FQNEAQ. V was cut by 2 bases and J by 4 bases, with 8 bases left in between. CDR3 sequence: CASSLLRGTGELFF. The CDR3 DNA reads as TGTGCCAGCAGCTTACTCAGGGGCACCGGGGAGCTGTTTTTT. Looking up the rest from reference TRBV7-8 and TRBJ2-2 gives the full variable domain: GAGVSQSPRYKVAKRGQDVALRCDPISGHVSLFWYQQALGQGPEFLTYFQNEAQLDKSGLPSDRFFAERPEGSVSTLKIQRTQQEDSAVYLCASSLLRGTGELFFGEGSRLTVL.

The gene calls are TRBV7-2 and TRBJ1-5, with D tentatively TRBD1 (6 bases). The CDR3 spans 14 residues. Germline lookup yields CDR1 SGHTA and CDR2 FQGNSA. V gave up 5 bases and J gave up 5 bases, with 13 bases separating them. CDR3 protein: CASSHGQTDQPQHF. CDR3 sequence (DNA): TGTGCCAGCAGCCATGGACAGACCGATCAGCCCCAGCATTTT. The full variable domain, completed using reference TRBV7-2 and TRBJ1-5, is GAGVSQSPSNKVTEKGKDVELRCDPISGHTALYWYRQSLGQGLEFLIYFQGNSAPDKSGLPSDRFSAERTGGSVSTLTIQRTQQEDSAVYLCASSHGQTDQPQHFGDGTRLSIL.

This chain connects TRBV28 to TRBJ1-5; TRBD1 agrees at 7 bases. CDR1 and CDR2 (germline): MDHEN, SYDVKM. With V trimmed by 2 bases and J by 8 bases, 9 bases remained unmatched. This CDR3 contains 15 residues. The DNA for the CDR3 is TGTGCCAGCAGTTTAGGCGACAGGGACTTTGAGCCCCAGCATTTT. Its protein is CASSLGDRDFEPQHF. The variable domain in full, with the rest retrieved from reference TRBV28 and TRBJ1-5, is DVKVTQSSRYLVKRTGEKVFLECVQDMDHENMFWYRQDPGLGLRLIYFSYDVKMKEKGDIPEGYSVSREKKERFSLILESASTNQTSMYLCASSLGDRDFEPQHFGDGTRLSIL.

J is TRBJ2-2 and V is TRBV4-1; D is unresolved. Trimming removed 4 bases at V and 2 bases at J, with 8 bases between. Germline assignment: CDR1 MGHRA and CDR2 YSYEKL. This CDR3 comprises 14 residues. As DNA, the CDR3 is TGCGCCAGCAGCCCTCGGGTTAACACCGGGGAGCTGTTTTTT. Translating it yields CASSPRVNTGELFF.

The chain has TRBV2 and TRBJ2-5; D uncertain. CDR3 length equals 14 residues. V shed 3 bases and J shed 5 bases, with 13 bases lying between them. Germline-derived CDR1 and CDR2 are SNHLY and FYNNEI. Here the CDR3 reads CASSEYGGGETQYF. DNA of the CDR3: TGTGCCAGCAGTGAGTACGGCGGTGGCGAGACCCAGTACTTC.